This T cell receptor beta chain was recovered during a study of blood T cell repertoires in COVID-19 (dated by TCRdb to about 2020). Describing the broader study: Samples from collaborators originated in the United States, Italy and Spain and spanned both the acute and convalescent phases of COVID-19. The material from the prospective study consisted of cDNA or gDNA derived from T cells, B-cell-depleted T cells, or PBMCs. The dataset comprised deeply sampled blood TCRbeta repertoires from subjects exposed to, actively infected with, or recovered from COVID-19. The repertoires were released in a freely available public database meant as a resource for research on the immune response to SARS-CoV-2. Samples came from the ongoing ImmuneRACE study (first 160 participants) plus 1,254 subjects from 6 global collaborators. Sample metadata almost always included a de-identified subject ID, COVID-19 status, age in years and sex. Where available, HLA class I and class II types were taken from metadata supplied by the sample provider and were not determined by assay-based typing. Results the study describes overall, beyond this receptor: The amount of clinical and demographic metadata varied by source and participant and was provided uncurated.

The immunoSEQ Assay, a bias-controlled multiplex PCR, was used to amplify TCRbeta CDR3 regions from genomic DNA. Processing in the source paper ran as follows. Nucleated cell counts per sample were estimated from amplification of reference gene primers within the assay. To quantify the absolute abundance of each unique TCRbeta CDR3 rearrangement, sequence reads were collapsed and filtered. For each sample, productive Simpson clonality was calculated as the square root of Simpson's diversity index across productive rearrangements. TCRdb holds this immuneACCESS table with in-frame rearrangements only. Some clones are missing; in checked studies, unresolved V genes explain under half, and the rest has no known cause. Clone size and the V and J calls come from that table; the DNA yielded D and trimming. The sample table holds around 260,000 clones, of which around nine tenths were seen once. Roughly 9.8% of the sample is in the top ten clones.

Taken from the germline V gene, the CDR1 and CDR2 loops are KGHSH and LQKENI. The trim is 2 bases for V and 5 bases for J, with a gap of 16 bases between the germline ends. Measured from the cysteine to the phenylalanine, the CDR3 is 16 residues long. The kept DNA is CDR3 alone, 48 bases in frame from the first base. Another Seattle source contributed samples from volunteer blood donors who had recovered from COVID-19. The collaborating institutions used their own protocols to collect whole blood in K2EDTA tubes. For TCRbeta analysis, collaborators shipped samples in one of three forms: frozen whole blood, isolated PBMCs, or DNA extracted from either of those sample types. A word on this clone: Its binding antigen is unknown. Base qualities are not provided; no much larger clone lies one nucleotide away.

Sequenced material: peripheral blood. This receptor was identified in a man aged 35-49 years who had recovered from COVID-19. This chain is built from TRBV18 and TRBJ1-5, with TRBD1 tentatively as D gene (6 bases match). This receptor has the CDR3 CASSPERGGPDQPQHF. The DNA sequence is TGTGCCAGCTCACCAGAGCGGGGGGGCCCTGATCAGCCCCAGCATTTT.